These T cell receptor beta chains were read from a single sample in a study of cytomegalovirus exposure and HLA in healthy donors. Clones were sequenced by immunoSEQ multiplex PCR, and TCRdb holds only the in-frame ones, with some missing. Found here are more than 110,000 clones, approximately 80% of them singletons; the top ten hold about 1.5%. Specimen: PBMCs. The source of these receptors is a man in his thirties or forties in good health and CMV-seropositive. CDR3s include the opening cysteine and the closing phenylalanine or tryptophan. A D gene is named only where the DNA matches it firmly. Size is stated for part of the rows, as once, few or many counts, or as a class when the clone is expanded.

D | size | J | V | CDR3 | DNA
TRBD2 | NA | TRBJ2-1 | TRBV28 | CASSLRPSGGREQFF | TGTGCCAGCAGTTTAAGGCCTAGCGGGGGGAGGGAGCAGTTCTTC
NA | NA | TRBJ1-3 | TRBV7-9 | CASSFGGENTIYF | TGTGCCAGCAGCTTCGGGGGGGAGAACACCATATATTTT
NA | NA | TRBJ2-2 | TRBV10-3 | CAISQSDTGELFF | TGTGCCATCAGCCAATCGGACACCGGGGAGCTGTTTTTT
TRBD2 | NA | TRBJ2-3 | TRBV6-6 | CASQIGTSGPTDTQYF | TGTGCCAGCCAAATCGGGACTAGCGGACCGACAGATACGCAGTATTTT
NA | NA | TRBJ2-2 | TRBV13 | CASGSSGELFF | TGTGCCAGCGGGAGCTCCGGGGAGCTGTTTTTT
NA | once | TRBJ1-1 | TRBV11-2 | CASSLYIRQNTEAFF | TGTGCCAGCAGCTTATACATTCGACAGAACACTGAAGCTTTCTTT
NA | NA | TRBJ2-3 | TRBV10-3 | CAISLGAGVDTQYF | TGTGCCATCAGTTTGGGGGCGGGAGTAGATACGCAGTATTTT
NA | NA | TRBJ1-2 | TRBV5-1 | CASSLTENYGYTF | TGCGCCAGCAGCTTGACGGAGAACTATGGCTACACCTTC
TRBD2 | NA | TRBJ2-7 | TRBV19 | CASSSGRATYEQYF | TGTGCCAGTAGTAGCGGGAGGGCAACCTACGAGCAGTACTTC
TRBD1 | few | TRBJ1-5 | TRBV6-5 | CASSPDRDGQPQHF | TGTGCCAGCAGTCCAGACAGGGACGGTCAGCCCCAGCATTTT
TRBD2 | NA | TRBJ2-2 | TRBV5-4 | CASSPPGLPNTGELFF | TGTGCCAGCAGCCCTCCGGGACTACCAAACACCGGGGAGCTGTTTTTT
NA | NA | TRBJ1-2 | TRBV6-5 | CASSYSIHEGDGYTF | TGTGCCAGCAGTTACTCGATACACGAGGGAGACGGCTACACCTTC
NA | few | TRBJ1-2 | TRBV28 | CATIGGLSLGTF | TGTGCCACGATCGGGGGACTATCCCTTGGCACCTTC
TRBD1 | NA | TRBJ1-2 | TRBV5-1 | CASSRYRGDNYGYTF | TGCGCCAGCAGCCGATACAGGGGGGATAACTATGGCTACACCTTC
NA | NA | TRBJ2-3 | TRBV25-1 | CASSVQGADTQYF | TGTGCCAGCAGTGTCCAAGGGGCAGATACGCAGTATTTT
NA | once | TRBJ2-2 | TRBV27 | CASALGNTGELFF | TGTGCCAGCGCGCTAGGAAACACCGGGGAGCTGTTTTTT
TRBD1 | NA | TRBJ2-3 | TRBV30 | CAWSVGGPDTQYF | TGTGCCTGGAGTGTAGGGGGCCCGGATACGCAGTATTTT
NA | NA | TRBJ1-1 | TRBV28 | CASSPPGEENTEAFF | TGTGCCAGCAGTCCCCCTGGAGAGGAGAACACTGAAGCTTTCTTT
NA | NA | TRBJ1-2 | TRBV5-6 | CASSLYTGNNNGYTF | TGTGCCAGCAGCCTATATACAGGGAATAACAATGGCTACACCTTC
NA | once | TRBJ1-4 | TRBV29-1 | CSGAGRGDNEKLFF | TGCAGCGGGGCGGGTCGGGGGGATAATGAAAAACTGTTTTTT
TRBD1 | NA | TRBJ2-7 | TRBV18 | CASSSLDRAYEQYF | TGTGCCAGCTCATCACTTGACAGGGCTTACGAGCAGTACTTC
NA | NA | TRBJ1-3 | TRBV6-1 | CASSEARAGLPYLGSGNTIYF | TGTGCCAGCAGTGAAGCGCGGGCAGGCCTCCCGTACTTGGGCTCTGGAAACACCATATATTTT
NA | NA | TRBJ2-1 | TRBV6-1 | CASTESSSYNEQFF | TGTGCCAGCACGGAGTCGAGCTCCTACAATGAGCAGTTCTTC
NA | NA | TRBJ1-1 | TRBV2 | CASTGQPNTEAFF | TGTGCCAGCACGGGACAACCGAACACTGAAGCTTTCTTT
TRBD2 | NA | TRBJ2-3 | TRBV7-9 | CSSRATSGIYADTQYF | TGTTCCAGCAGGGCGACTAGCGGGATATATGCAGATACGCAGTATTTT
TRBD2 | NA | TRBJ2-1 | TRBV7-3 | CASSLAGGLNEQFF | TGTGCCAGCAGCTTAGCGGGGGGGCTCAATGAGCAGTTCTTC
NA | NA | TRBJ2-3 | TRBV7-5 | CVRSQTQDRRSTDTQYF | TGTGTCAGAAGCCAGACGCAGGACAGGAGAAGCACAGATACGCAGTATTTT
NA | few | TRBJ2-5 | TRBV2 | CASRVDRTQETQYF | TGTGCCAGCAGGGTAGACAGAACCCAAGAGACCCAGTACTTC
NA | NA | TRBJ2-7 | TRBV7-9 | CASSLANYEQYF | TGTGCCAGCAGCTTAGCGAACTACGAGCAGTACTTC
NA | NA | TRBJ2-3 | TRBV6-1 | CASSGGWRGQKGYTQYF | TGTGCCAGCAGTGGGGGATGGCGGGGGCAAAAGGGATATACGCAGTATTTT
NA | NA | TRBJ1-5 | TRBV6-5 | CASRLAGVNQPQHF | TGTGCCAGCAGATTAGCAGGGGTCAATCAGCCCCAGCATTTT
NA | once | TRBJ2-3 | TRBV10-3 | CAISESRVNTDTQYF | TGTGCCATCAGTGAATCCAGGGTGAACACAGATACGCAGTATTTT
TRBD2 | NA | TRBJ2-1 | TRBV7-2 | CASSPRTSGGYNEQFF | TGTGCCAGCAGCCCCCGGACTAGCGGGGGCTACAATGAGCAGTTCTTC
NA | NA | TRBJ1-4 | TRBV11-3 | CASSLDRGDTSTNEKLFF | TGTGCCAGCAGCTTAGATCGGGGGGACACATCAACTAATGAAAAACTGTTTTTT
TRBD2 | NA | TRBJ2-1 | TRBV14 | CASSQLAGLYNEQFF | TGTGCCAGCAGCCAGTTAGCGGGGCTCTACAATGAGCAGTTCTTC
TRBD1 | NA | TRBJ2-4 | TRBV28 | CASSPRTGGNIQYF | TGTGCCAGCAGTCCCAGGACAGGAGGTAACATTCAGTACTTC
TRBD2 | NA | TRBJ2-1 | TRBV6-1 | CASTGLAGVHNEQFF | TGTGCCAGCACAGGACTAGCGGGGGTACACAATGAGCAGTTCTTC
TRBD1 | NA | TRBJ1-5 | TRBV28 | CASSRHGGQASSQPQHF | TGTGCCAGCAGCCGGCATGGGGGACAGGCCTCCAGTCAGCCCCAGCATTTT
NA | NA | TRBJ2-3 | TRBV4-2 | CASSQGQPTDTQYF | TGTGCCAGCAGCCAAGGGCAACCCACAGATACGCAGTATTTT
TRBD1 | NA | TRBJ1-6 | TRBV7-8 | CASSTGQGASPLHF | TGTGCCAGCAGCACTGGACAGGGCGCCTCACCCCTCCACTTT
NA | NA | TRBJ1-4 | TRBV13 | CASQRIQIGEKLFF | TGTGCCAGTCAGAGGATTCAGATAGGTGAAAAACTGTTTTTT
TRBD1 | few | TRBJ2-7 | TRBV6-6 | CASSYSLGTGGSEQYF | TGTGCCAGCAGTTACTCCCTAGGGACAGGGGGCTCCGAGCAGTACTTC
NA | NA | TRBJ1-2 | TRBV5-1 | CASSPGEGAAYGYTF | TGCGCCAGCAGCCCGGGGGAGGGTGCTGCCTATGGCTACACCTTC
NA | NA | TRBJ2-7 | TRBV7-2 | CASTTRWGQTYEQYF | TGTGCCAGCACCACCCGGTGGGGCCAGACCTACGAGCAGTACTTC
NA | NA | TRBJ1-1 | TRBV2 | CASSYRAETEAFF | TGTGCCAGCAGTTACAGGGCCGAAACTGAAGCTTTCTTT
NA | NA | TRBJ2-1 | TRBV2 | CASSVQNLNEQFF | TGTGCCAGCAGTGTACAGAATCTCAATGAGCAGTTCTTC
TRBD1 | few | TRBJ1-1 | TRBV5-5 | CASSFGRTGGRNTEAFF | TGTGCCAGCAGCTTCGGTCGGACAGGGGGACGGAACACTGAAGCTTTCTTT